This paragraph reports one TCR beta chain. The data were obtained in a study of cytotoxic CD8 clonotypes in ibrutinib-treated CLL. The CDR3 contains 14 residues. Trimming pared 0 bases from V and 4 bases from J, leaving 10 bases between. Germline-derived CDR1 and CDR2 are SGHDT and YYEEEE. TCRdb's copy holds only in-frame clones and misses some; the assay was immunoSEQ multiplex PCR. The sample has 55,000 to 60,000 clones; 50% to 70% are singletons. The sequence derives from a human donor with chronic lymphocytic leukemia. Sequences were derived from PBMCs, sampled at disease progression, from a patient treated with ibrutinib. This rearrangement joins TRBV5-6 to TRBJ1-2; maybe TRBD1 (5 bases). The CDR3 loop is CASSLAQGGYGYTF. The CDR3 region has the DNA TGTGCCAGCAGCTTGGCCCAGGGTGGCTATGGCTACACCTTC.